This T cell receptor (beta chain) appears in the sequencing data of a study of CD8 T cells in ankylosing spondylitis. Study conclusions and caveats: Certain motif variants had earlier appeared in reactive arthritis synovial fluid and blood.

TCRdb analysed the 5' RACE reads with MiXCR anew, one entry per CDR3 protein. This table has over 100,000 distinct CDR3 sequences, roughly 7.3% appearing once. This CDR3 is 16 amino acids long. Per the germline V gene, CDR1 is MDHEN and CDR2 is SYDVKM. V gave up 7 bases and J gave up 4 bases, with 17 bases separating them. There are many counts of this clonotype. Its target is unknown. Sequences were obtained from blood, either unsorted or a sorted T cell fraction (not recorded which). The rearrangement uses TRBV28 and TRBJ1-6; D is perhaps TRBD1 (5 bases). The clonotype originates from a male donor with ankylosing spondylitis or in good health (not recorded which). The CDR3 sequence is CASNYYPGAYNSPLHF. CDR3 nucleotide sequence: TGTGCCAGCAATTACTACCCCGGGGCTTATAATTCACCCCTCCACTTT.